This TCR beta chain was documented in a study of T cell responses to AZD1222 COVID-19 vaccine. Study at large: The study pooled second doses at about 4 or about 12 weeks. Study outcomes and limitations: Once two AZD1222 doses were given, Spike-specific TCR breadth and depth went up. The donor cohort was predominantly white British with a female majority, and clonal diversity may have been underestimated. Every sample of the repertoires postdated the peak T cell response.

Repertoires were generated with immunoSEQ multiplex PCR, while TCRdb's copy carries only in-frame clones and drops some. The sample consists of 75,000 to 100,000 clones, about 90% of them appearing once. Regarding this clone: Its antigen is currently unknown.

The CDR3 sequence is 16 residues long. The V end was cut by 2 bases, the J end by 0 bases, with 14 bases between. CDR1 and CDR2 (germline): SGHRS, YFSETQ. The source was peripheral blood, collected on day 0 of AZD1222 vaccination. This clonotype originated in an adult in good health. The J gene is TRBJ1-2, the V gene TRBV5-1, with D tentatively TRBD1 (5 bases). The CDR3 DNA is TGCGCCAGCAGCTTACCCCGGGACGGCACTAACTATGGCTACACCTTC. It is translated as CASSLPRDGTNYGYTF.